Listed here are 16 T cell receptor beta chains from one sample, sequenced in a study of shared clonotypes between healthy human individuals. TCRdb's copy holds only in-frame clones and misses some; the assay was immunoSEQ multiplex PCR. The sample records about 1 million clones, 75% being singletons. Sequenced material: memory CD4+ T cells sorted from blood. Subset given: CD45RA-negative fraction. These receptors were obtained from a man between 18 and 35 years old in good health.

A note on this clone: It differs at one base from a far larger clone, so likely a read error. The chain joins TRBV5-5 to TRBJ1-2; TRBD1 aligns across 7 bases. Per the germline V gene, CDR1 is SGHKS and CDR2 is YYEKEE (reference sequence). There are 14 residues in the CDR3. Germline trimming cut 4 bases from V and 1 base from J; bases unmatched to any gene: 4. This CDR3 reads CASSAGTVNYGYTF. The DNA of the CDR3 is TGTGCCAGCAGCGCCGGGACAGTTAACTATGGCTACACCTTC.

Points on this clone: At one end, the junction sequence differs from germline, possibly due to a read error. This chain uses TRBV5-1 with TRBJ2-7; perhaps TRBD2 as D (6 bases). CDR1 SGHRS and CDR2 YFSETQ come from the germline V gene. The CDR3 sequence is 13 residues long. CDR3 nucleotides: TGCGGCAGCAGCTTGGTGGGGGGCTACGAGCAGTACTTC. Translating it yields CGSSLVGGYEQYF.

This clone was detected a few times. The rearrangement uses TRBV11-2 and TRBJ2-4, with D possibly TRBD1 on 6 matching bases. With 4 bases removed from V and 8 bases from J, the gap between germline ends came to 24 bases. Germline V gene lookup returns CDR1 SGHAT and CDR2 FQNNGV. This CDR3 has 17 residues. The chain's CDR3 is CASSSLGQGPSQDIQYF. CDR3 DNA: TGTGCCAGCAGCTCATTAGGGCAGGGGCCGTCTCAGGACATTCAGTACTTC.

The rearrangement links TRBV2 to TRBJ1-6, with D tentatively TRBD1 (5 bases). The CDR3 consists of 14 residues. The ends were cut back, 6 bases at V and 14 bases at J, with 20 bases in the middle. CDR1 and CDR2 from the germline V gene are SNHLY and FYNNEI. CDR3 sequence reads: CASRDSARVVTLHF. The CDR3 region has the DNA TGTGCCAGCAGAGACAGCGCCCGCGTTGTAACCCTCCACTTT.

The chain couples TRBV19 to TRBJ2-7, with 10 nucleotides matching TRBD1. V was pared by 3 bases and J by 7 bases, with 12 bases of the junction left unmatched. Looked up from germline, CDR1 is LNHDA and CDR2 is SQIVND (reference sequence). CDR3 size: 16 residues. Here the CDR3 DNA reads TGTGCCAGTAGTATCTCTAAGACAGGGGGCCGGGGGGAGCAGTACTTC. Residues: CASSISKTGGRGEQYF.

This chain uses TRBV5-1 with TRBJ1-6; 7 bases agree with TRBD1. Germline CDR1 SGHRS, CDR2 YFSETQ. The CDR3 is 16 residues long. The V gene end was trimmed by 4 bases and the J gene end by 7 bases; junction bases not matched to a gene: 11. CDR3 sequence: CASSASVTGNNSPLHF. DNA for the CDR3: TGCGCCAGCAGCGCCTCGGTGACAGGGAACAATTCACCCCTCCACTTT.

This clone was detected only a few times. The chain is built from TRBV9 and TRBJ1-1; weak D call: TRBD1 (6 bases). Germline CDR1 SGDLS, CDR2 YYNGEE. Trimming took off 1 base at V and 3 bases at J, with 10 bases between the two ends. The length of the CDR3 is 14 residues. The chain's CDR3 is CASSVLPGDTEAFF. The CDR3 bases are TGTGCCAGCAGCGTATTGCCAGGGGACACTGAAGCTTTCTTT.

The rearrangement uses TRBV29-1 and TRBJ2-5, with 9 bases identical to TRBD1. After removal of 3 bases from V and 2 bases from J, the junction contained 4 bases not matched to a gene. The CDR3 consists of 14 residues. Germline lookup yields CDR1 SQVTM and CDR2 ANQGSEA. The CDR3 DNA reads TGCAGCGTTGATGGGGACAGGGCGCAAGAGACCCAGTACTTC. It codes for CSVDGDRAQETQYF.

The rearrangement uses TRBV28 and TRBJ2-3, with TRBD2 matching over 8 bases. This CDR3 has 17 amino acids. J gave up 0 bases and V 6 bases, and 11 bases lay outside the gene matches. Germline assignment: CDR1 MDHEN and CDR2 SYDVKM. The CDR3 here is CASRPSPGGGSTDTQYF. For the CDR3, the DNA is TGTGCCAGCAGACCCTCCCCTGGCGGGGGGAGCACAGATACGCAGTATTTT.

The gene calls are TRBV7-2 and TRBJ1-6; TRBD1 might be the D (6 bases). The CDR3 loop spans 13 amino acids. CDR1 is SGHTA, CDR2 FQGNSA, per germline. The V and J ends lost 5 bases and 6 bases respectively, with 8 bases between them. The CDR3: CASSRGGNSPLHF. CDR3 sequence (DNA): TGTGCCAGCAGCAGAGGGGGTAATTCACCCCTCCACTTT.

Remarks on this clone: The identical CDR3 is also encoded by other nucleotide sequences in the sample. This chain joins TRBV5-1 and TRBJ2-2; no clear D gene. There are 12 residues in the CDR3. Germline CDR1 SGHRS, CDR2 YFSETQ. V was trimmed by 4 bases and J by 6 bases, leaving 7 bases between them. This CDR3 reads CASSPLAGELFF. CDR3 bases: TGCGCCAGCAGCCCCTTGGCCGGGGAGCTGTTTTTT.

This CDR3 is CASSDFSGGNNEQFF. In nucleotides, the CDR3 is TGTGCCAGCAGTGATTTCAGCGGGGGTAACAATGAGCAGTTCTTC. The genes are TRBV6-4 and TRBJ2-1, with 8 bases aligning to TRBD2. Germline assignment: CDR1 MRHNA and CDR2 SNTAGT. V shed 3 bases and J 5 bases; nucleotides not matched to a gene: 6. The CDR3 covers 15 residues.

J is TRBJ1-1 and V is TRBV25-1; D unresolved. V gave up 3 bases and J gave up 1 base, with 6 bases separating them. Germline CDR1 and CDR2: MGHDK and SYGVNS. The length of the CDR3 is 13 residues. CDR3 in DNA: TGTGCCAGCAGTGAGTTTGCGAACACTGAAGCTTTCTTT. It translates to CASSEFANTEAFF. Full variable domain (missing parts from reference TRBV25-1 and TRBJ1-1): EADIYQTPRYLVIGTGKKITLECSQTMGHDKMYWYQQDPGMELHLIHYSYGVNSTEKGDLSSESTVSRIRTEHFPLTLESARPSHTSQYLCASSEFANTEAFFGQGTRLTVV.

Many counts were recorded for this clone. This CDR3 is CASSLSINPGLGQNEQFF. The DNA for the CDR3 is TGTGCCAGCAGCTTATCCATAAATCCGGGACTAGGGCAAAATGAGCAGTTCTTC. The chain has TRBV7-6 and TRBJ2-1; 8 nucleotides agree with TRBD2. This CDR3 region has 18 residues. V was pared by 2 bases and J by 7 bases, with 16 bases of the junction left unmatched. In germline, CDR1 is SGHVS, CDR2 FNYEAQ.

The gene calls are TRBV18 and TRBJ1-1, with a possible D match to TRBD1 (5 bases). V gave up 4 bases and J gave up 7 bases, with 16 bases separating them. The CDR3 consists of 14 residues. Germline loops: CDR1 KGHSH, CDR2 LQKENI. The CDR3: CASSRVKGAVEAFF. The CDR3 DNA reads TGTGCCAGCTCACGTGTAAAAGGGGCAGTTGAAGCTTTCTTT.

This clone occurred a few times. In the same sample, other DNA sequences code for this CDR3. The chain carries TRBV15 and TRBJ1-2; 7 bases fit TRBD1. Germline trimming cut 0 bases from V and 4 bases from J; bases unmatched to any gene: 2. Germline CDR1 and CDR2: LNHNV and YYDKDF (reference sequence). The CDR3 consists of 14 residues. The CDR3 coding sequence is TGTGCCACCAGCAGAGAACGGGACAGCTATGGCTACACCTTC. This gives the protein CATSRERDSYGYTF.